This TCR beta chain was recorded in a study of shared clonotypes between healthy human individuals. Naive CD8 cells were CD45RO-negative, positively selected for CCR7, excluding terminally differentiated effector memory CD45RA+ cells. Whole-study findings and limits: Of the naive CD4 clonotypes, around 4.9% were shared across several donors. Clonotypes which were not shared had lower generation probabilities than clonotypes that all four donors shared.

An assay was performed, and its level was deep. Assay used: immunoSEQ multiplex PCR; TCRdb lists only in-frame clones, some missing. The data hold more than 600,000 clones, with 90% to 95% observed a single time. Germline CDR1 LNHDA, CDR2 SQIVND (reference sequence). CDR3 length: 13 residues. V trimming: 2 bases; J trimming: 7 bases; junction bases outside the gene matches: 3. As regards this clone: Its specificity is not known. Additional DNA sequences in this sample encode the identical CDR3.

Specimen: naive CD8+ T cells sorted from blood. The chain couples TRBV19 to TRBJ1-1; 8 bases match TRBD1. The TCR originated in a man between 25 and 39 years old in good health. The CDR3 bases are TGTGCCAGTAGTATATCCGGGACAGGTGAAGCTTTCTTT. Translating it yields CASSISGTGEAFF. The variable domain in full, completed from reference TRBV19 and TRBJ1-1, reads DGGITQSPKYLFRKEGQNVTLSCEQNLNHDAMYWYRQDPGQGLRLIYYSQIVNDFQKGDIAEGYSVSREKKESFPLTVTSAQKNPTAFYLCASSISGTGEAFFGQGTRLTVV.